This TCR beta chain was sequenced during a study of naive and memory T cell subsets. Study results and limitations: Naive repertoires, especially CD8, held a few larger clonotypes, possibly memory cells re-expressing CD45RA.

An equimolar mix of two oligonucleotides served as the beta constant-region primer for TRBC1 and TRBC2. Four rounds of PCR amplified the ligated cDNA using nested alpha and beta constant-region primers plus SP2. TCRdb used MiXCR to reprocess the UMI-ligation and nested PCR reads, holding one entry per CDR3 protein. In the table there are 150,000 or so distinct CDR3 sequences, 22% of which are singletons. The V end lost 3 bases, the J end lost 1 base, and 10 bases lay between the germline ends. In germline, CDR1 is MDHEN, CDR2 SYDVKM. This CDR3 is built from 14 residues. On this clonotype: What it binds is unknown.

The genes are TRBV28 and TRBJ2-7; D gene uncertain. This TCR derives from a human donor in good health. Material: naive CD4+ T cells from blood. CDR3 DNA sequence: TGTGCCAGCAGTTTTGTTTCACATTCCTACGAGCAGTACTTC. Its protein product is CASSFVSHSYEQYF.